Presented here are 21 T cell receptor beta chains from one specimen sequenced in a study of Graves' ophthalmopathy and Graves' hyperthyroidism (dated by TCRdb to about 2018). For sequencing, an Illumina HiSeq 2000 was employed. For repertoire sequencing, the TCR beta CDR3 regions were amplified from RNA transcripts. The first round was an RT-PCR using HTBI primers with the Qiagen OneStep RT-PCR kit, and this first round was followed by a second-round multiplex PCR, then size selection and purification. Using fastp trimming at Q25 and MiXCR clonotype assembly, TCRdb reanalyzed the public sequencing data and kept in-frame beta chains. All rows with the same CDR3 protein become a single entry with the most common DNA and genes. The sample table holds approximately 160,000 distinct CDR3 sequences, of which 30% to 45% were seen once. The leading ten clones occupy about 6% of the sample. Specimen: peripheral blood. The receptors were gathered from a woman aged 40 to 50 with Graves' ophthalmopathy. Donor details come from another sample of the same person, matched by shared clones.

Ten or more counts support this clonotype. The CDR3 bases are TGTGCCAGCAGTTTTGGACTAAGAGGGGGACCCCTCCACTTT. Its translation is CASSFGLRGGPLHF. V and J are TRBV12-3 or TRBV12-4 and TRBJ1-6; D is perhaps TRBD1 (6 bases). V lost 3 bases and J 12 bases, leaving 15 bases between the germline ends. The CDR3 is made up of 14 amino acids.

This clonotype was picked up many times. The chain has TRBV14 and TRBJ2-4; D gene uncertain. Trimming shortened V by 6 bases and J by 10 bases, and 13 bases separated the two germline ends. This CDR3 spans 12 amino acids. Germline lookup yields CDR1 SGHDN and CDR2 FVKESK. CDR3 in amino acids: CASRGYGSIQYF. The CDR3 coding sequence is TGTGCCAGCAGGGGATACGGGTCTATTCAGTACTTC.

In its sample, this clonotype was seen many times. V usage is TRBV5-1 and J usage is TRBJ1-2; 8 nucleotides line up with TRBD1. With 2 bases clipped from V and 2 bases from J, the junction kept 2 bases outside the gene matches. Germline V gene lookup returns CDR1 SGHRS and CDR2 YFSETQ. The CDR3 extends over 14 amino acids. CDR3 nucleotide sequence: TGCGCCAGCAGCTTCGACAGGGGCAACTATGGCTACACCTTC. It specifies CASSFDRGNYGYTF.

This clonotype was observed many times. The chain employs TRBV5-1 and TRBJ2-7, with unresolved D. V was cut by 2 bases and J by 0 bases, with 12 bases left in between. The germline CDR1 and CDR2 sequences are SGHRS and YFSETQ. CDR3 size: 15 residues. The CDR3 here is CASSLTPQFSYEQYF. The CDR3 DNA reads as TGCGCCAGCAGCTTAACCCCACAGTTCTCCTACGAGCAGTACTTC.

This chain connects TRBV6-1 to TRBJ1-2, with 7 bases lining up with TRBD1. The CDR3 runs to 12 residues. Germline CDR1 reads MNHNS; CDR2 reads SASEGT. Losses at the gene ends were 6 bases for V and 8 bases for J; bases not matched to a gene: 6. CDR3 sequence: CASRTGFYGYTF. CDR3 sequence (DNA): TGTGCCAGCAGGACAGGGTTTTACGGCTACACCTTC.

Ten or more counts support this clonotype. This chain connects TRBV3-1 to TRBJ1-5, with a tentative D call TRBD1 (5 bases). The CDR3 spans 14 residues. Germline V gene sequence: CDR1 LGHDT, CDR2 YNNKEL (reference sequence). Trimming removed 2 bases at V and 4 bases at J, with 9 bases between. CDR3 loop: CASSQSQGNQPQHF. The CDR3 DNA follows: TGTGCCAGCAGCCAATCCCAGGGAAATCAGCCCCAGCATTTT.

This clonotype was seen more than once but under ten times. The chain combines TRBV7-6 with TRBJ1-1; D ambiguous. V shed 0 bases and J shed 0 bases, with 5 bases lying between them. Looked up from germline, CDR1 is SGHVS and CDR2 is FNYEAQ. This CDR3 is 14 amino acids long. This CDR3 reads CASSLAWVNTEAFF. The CDR3 DNA sequence: TGTGCCAGCAGCTTAGCCTGGGTGAACACTGAAGCTTTCTTT. Complete variable domain (other parts from reference TRBV7-6 and TRBJ1-1): GAGVSQSPRYKVTKRGQDVALRCDPISGHVSLYWYRQALGQGPEFLTYFNYEAQQDKSGLPNDRFSAERPEGSISTLTIQRTEQRDSAMYRCASSLAWVNTEAFFGQGTRLTVV.

V and J are TRBV2 and TRBJ1-6; D call uncertain. Germline assignment: CDR1 SNHLY and CDR2 FYNNEI. Trimming cost V 10 bases and J 5 bases, with 12 bases left between them. The CDR3 is 13 residues long. As DNA, the CDR3 is TGTGCCACCAACACCCTTCATAATTCACCCCTCCACTTT. This encodes CATNTLHNSPLHF.

This clonotype was seen many times. This chain uses TRBV12-3 or TRBV12-4 with TRBJ2-7; D is undetermined. CDR3 size: 10 residues. V was pared by 4 bases and J by 6 bases, with 4 bases between. The CDR3 coding sequence is TGTGCCAGCAGTTCTCGCGAGCAGTACTTC. This codes for CASSSREQYF.

The CDR3 nucleotides read TGTGCCAGCAGTACCGACAGGGCAAATCAGCCCCAGCATTTT. It translates to CASSTDRANQPQHF. The chain uses TRBV6-5 and TRBJ1-5; 7 nucleotides match TRBD1. The CDR3 contains 14 residues. Germline loops: CDR1 MNHEY, CDR2 SVGAGI. V shed 5 bases and J 4 bases; nucleotides not matched to a gene: 5.

The rearrangement links TRBV2 to TRBJ2-7; 7 bases align to TRBD1. CDR1 and CDR2 from the germline V gene are SNHLY and FYNNEI. Losses at the gene ends were 4 bases for V and 0 bases for J; bases not matched to a gene: 3. This CDR3 contains 14 residues. The CDR3: CASSGDSSSYEQYF. DNA of the CDR3: TGTGCCAGCAGTGGGGACAGCAGCTCCTACGAGCAGTACTTC.

This clonotype was counted between two and nine times. V gene TRBV6-1 combines with J gene TRBJ2-5; D may be TRBD1 (5 bases). The V end was cut by 5 bases, the J end by 4 bases, with 11 bases between. The CDR3 runs to 13 residues. Germline CDR1 and CDR2: MNHNS and SASEGT. As DNA, the CDR3 is TGTGCCAGCAGTAGCGCAGGGTTAGAGACCCAGTACTTC. This codes for CASSSAGLETQYF.

This clonotype has more than one count but fewer than ten. The CDR3, as DNA: TGTGCCAGTAGTGACGCCGGGACAGGGCGAGTCTTGGCTTTCTTT. Amino acids: CASSDAGTGRVLAFF. V usage is TRBV19 and J usage is TRBJ1-1; TRBD1 matches at 9 bases. After removal of 5 bases from V and 11 bases from J, the junction contained 15 bases not matched to a gene. The germline V gene encodes CDR1 LNHDA and CDR2 SQIVND (reference sequence). There are 15 residues in the CDR3.

The J gene is TRBJ2-7, the V gene TRBV12-5; D remains unclear. Trimming took 4 bases from V and 3 from J, leaving 10 bases between them. CDR1 is LGHNT and CDR2 is FRNRAP in the germline V gene. The CDR3 runs 13 residues. In DNA, the CDR3 is TGTGCTAGTGGTTCGAACGAAATCTACGAGCAGTACTTC. Amino acids: CASGSNEIYEQYF. Using reference TRBV12-5 and TRBJ2-7 for the parts outside the CDR3, the full variable domain is DARVTQTPRHKVTEMGQEVTMRCQPILGHNTVFWYRQTMMQGLELLAYFRNRAPLDDSGMPKDRFSAEMPDATLATLKIQPSEPRDSAVYFCASGSNEIYEQYFGPGTRLTVT.

The gene calls are TRBV7-2 and TRBJ1-2; no clear D gene. The CDR3 covers 15 residues. V lost 1 base to trimming and J lost 2 bases, with 11 bases between them. Looked up from germline, CDR1 is SGHTA and CDR2 is FQGNSA. CDR3 sequence: CASSLGVAVNYGYTF. For the CDR3, the DNA is TGTGCCAGCAGCTTAGGGGTGGCGGTCAACTATGGCTACACCTTC.

This clonotype was observed at least ten times. V and J are TRBV18 and TRBJ2-6; D is ambiguous. Germline V gives CDR1 KGHSH, CDR2 LQKENI. V was trimmed by 2 bases and J by 1 base, leaving 3 bases between them. The CDR3 loop spans 14 amino acids. DNA of the CDR3: TGTGCCAGCTCACCAGGATCTGGGGCCAACGTCCTGACTTTC. Its protein is CASSPGSGANVLTF.

This clonotype occurred many times. The rearrangement uses TRBV20-1 and TRBJ1-5, with TRBD1 matching over 8 bases. Germline loops: CDR1 DFQATT, CDR2 SNEGSKA (reference sequence). Trimming removed 5 bases from V and 7 bases from J; junction bases left unmatched: 16. CDR3 length: 16 residues. CDR3 region: CSALDRVNTGVQPQHF. DNA of the CDR3: TGCAGTGCTCTGGACAGGGTGAATACGGGGGTGCAGCCCCAGCATTTT.

V and J are TRBV11-2 and TRBJ2-5, with a tentative D call TRBD2 (5 bases). Per germline, CDR1 SGHAT and CDR2 FQNNGV. V gave up 4 bases and J gave up 4 bases, with 16 bases separating them. The CDR3 loop spans 15 amino acids. The CDR3 region is CASSSVWGVGETQYF. CDR3 sequence (DNA): TGTGCCAGCAGCTCCGTCTGGGGAGTGGGAGAGACCCAGTACTTC.

This clonotype has ten or more counts. The V call is TRBV7-2, the J call TRBJ1-1; D perhaps matches TRBD1 (6 bases). Germline lookup yields CDR1 SGHTA and CDR2 FQGNSA. Deletions cut 5 bases from V and 2 bases from J, with 12 bases between. CDR3 length: 14 residues. The CDR3 sequence: CASSRSTGNTEAFF. CDR3 DNA: TGTGCCAGCAGCCGGTCGACAGGAAACACTGAAGCTTTCTTT.

The chain is built from TRBV6-5 and TRBJ1-6; D is unclear. With 4 bases removed from V and 0 bases from J, the gap between germline ends came to 10 bases. Germline lookup yields CDR1 MNHEY and CDR2 SVGAGI. This CDR3 has 16 residues. The CDR3 is CASSFQASSYNSPLHF. The CDR3 DNA follows: TGTGCCAGCAGTTTTCAGGCGAGCTCCTATAATTCACCCCTCCACTTT.

This clonotype was detected many times. V and J are TRBV10-3 and TRBJ1-1; TRBD1 might be the D (5 bases). CDR3 length equals 14 residues. The germline V and J ends were trimmed by 10 bases and 2 bases, with 17 bases remaining between them. Germline-derived CDR1 and CDR2 are ENHRY and SYGVKD. CDR3: CATASGTPNTEAFF. CDR3 sequence (DNA): TGTGCCACCGCGTCCGGGACCCCTAACACTGAAGCTTTCTTT.